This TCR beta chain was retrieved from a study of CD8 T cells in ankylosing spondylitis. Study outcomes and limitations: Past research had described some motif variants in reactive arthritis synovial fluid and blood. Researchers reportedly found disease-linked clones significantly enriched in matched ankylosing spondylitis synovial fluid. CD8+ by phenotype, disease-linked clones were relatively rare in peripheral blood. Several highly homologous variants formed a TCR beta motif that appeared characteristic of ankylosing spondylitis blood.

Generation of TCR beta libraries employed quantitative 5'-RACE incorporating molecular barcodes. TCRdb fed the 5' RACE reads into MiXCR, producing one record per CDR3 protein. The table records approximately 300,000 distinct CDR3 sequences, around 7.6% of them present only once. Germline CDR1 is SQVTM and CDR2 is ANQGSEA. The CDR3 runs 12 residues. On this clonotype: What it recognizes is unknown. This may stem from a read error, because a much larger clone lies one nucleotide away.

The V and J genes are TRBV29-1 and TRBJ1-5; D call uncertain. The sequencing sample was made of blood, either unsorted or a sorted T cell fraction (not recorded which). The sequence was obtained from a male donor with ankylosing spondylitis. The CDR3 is CCVAFMGQPQHF. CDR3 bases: TGCTGCGTTGCCTTCATGGGTCAGCCCCAGCATTTT.